The 7 T cell receptor beta chains below come from one sample, sequenced in a study of patients and donors after allogeneic stem cell transplantation. Each CDR3 protein is one row after TCRdb ran MiXCR on the RT-PCR reads. The table lists roughly 940,000 distinct CDR3 sequences, over 15% of them singletons. The sample was blood, either unsorted or a sorted T cell fraction (not recorded which). The receptors stem from a human donor who was either an allogeneic HSCT recipient or a stem cell or donor lymphocyte infusion donor (not recorded which). It is not recorded whose cells these are; they may come from a transplant donor.

This clonotype has a handful of counts. The chain couples TRBV6-6 to TRBJ2-5; D perhaps matches TRBD1 (5 bases). This CDR3 contains 13 residues. The germline V gene encodes CDR1 MNHNY and CDR2 SVGAGI (reference sequence). Trimming removed 7 bases from V and 5 bases from J, with 14 bases in between. The CDR3 region has the DNA TGTGCCAGCAATGCAGGGCTGACGGAGACCCAGTACTTC. Encoded protein: CASNAGLTETQYF.

The gene calls are TRBV7-9 and TRBJ2-1; 13 bases map to TRBD2. V was clipped by 0 bases and J by 9 bases; unmatched bases: 8. Germline loops: CDR1 SEHNR, CDR2 FQNEAQ (reference sequence). The CDR3 has 17 residues. As DNA, the CDR3 is TGTGCCAGCAGCTTAGCTGTAGGACTAGCGGGAGCCAGTGAGCAGTTCTTC. Translation: CASSLAVGLAGASEQFF.

V usage is TRBV24-1 and J usage is TRBJ1-5; D is uncertain. The ends were cut back, 4 bases at V and 4 bases at J, with 7 bases in the middle. CDR1 KGHDR and CDR2 SFDVKD come from the germline V gene. The CDR3 consists of 13 residues. CDR3 residues: CATSESGNQPQHF. The CDR3 DNA sequence: TGTGCCACCAGTGAGAGCGGTAATCAGCCCCAGCATTTT.

The genes are TRBV24-1 and TRBJ2-3; D may be TRBD1 or TRBD2 (5 bases each). V lost 4 bases, J lost 6 bases, and 10 bases lay in between. Germline V CDR1 and CDR2: KGHDR, SFDVKD. This CDR3 is built from 13 residues. The CDR3 here is CATSDGARDTQYF. CDR3 nucleotides: TGTGCCACCAGTGACGGGGCGCGGGATACGCAGTATTTT.

V gene TRBV27 combines with J gene TRBJ1-6, with a weak D call TRBD1 (5 bases). Looked up from germline, CDR1 is MNHEY and CDR2 is SMNVEV (reference sequence). V was shortened by 1 base and J by 3 bases, with 10 bases between the two germline ends. The CDR3 has 16 residues. This CDR3 is CASSLLGQGYNSPLHF. The DNA for the CDR3 is TGTGCCAGCAGTTTATTGGGTCAGGGCTATAATTCACCCCTCCACTTT.

This chain links TRBV5-1 with TRBJ2-2; perhaps TRBD1 as D (6 bases). Trimming took off 4 bases at V and 6 bases at J, with 16 bases between the two ends. Germline CDR1 and CDR2: SGHRS and YFSETQ. The CDR3 totals 15 residues. The CDR3 protein is CASSPDRVGSGELFF. The CDR3 nucleotides are TGCGCCAGCAGCCCGGACAGAGTTGGGTCCGGGGAGCTGTTTTTT.

The chain recombines TRBV2 with TRBJ1-5, with D tentatively TRBD1 (6 bases). The ends were cut back, 8 bases at V and 2 bases at J, with 19 bases in the middle. The CDR3 spans 16 residues. The V gene's germline CDR1 is SNHLY and CDR2 FYNNEI. In DNA form, the CDR3 reads TGTGCCAGCCACCAAAATGCAGGGGTAGGCAATCAGCCCCAGCATTTT. Protein sequence: CASHQNAGVGNQPQHF.